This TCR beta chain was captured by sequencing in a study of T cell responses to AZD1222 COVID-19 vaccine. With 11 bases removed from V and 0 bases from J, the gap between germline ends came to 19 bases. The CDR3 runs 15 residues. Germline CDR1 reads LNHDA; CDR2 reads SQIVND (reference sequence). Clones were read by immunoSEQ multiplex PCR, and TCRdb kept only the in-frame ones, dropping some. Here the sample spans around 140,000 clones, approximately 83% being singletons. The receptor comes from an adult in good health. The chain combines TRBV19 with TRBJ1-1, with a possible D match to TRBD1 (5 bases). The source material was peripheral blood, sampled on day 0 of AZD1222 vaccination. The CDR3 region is CAAVGQGSLNTEAFF. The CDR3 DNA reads TGTGCCGCCGTTGGGCAGGGTAGTCTGAACACTGAAGCTTTCTTT. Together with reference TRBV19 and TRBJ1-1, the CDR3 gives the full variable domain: DGGITQSPKYLFRKEGQNVTLSCEQNLNHDAMYWYRQDPGQGLRLIYYSQIVNDFQKGDIAEGYSVSREKKESFPLTVTSAQKNPTAFYLCAAVGQGSLNTEAFFGQGTRLTVV.